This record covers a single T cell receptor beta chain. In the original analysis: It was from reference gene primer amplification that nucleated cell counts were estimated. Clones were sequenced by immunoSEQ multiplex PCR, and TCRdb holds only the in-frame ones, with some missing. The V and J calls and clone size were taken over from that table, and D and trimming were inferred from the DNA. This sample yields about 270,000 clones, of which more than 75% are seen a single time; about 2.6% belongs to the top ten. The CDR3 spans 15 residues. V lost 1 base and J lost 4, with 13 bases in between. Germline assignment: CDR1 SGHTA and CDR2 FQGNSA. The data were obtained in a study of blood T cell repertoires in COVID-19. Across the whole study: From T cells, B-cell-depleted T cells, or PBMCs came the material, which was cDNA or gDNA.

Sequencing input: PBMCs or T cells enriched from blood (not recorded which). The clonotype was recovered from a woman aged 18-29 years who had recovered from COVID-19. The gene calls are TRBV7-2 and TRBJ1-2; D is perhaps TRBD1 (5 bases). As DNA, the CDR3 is TGTGCCAGCAGCTTAGAGACAGTTGGATTCTATGGCTACACCTTC. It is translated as CASSLETVGFYGYTF. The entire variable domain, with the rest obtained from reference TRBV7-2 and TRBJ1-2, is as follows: GAGVSQSPSNKVTEKGKDVELRCDPISGHTALYWYRQSLGQGLEFLIYFQGNSAPDKSGLPSDRFSAERTGGSVSTLTIQRTQQEDSAVYLCASSLETVGFYGYTFGSGTRLTVV.